These 14 T cell receptor beta chains were sequenced from one sample in a study of patients and donors after allogeneic stem cell transplantation. Via MiXCR, TCRdb re-called the RT-PCR reads, giving one row per CDR3 protein. This table has approximately 31,000 distinct CDR3 sequences, 37% appearing once. Material for sequencing was blood, either unsorted or a sorted T cell fraction (not recorded which). The receptors stem from a human donor who was either an allogeneic HSCT recipient or a stem cell or donor lymphocyte infusion donor (not recorded which). It is not recorded whose cells these are; they may come from a transplant donor.

This chain links TRBV7-9 with TRBJ1-4; tentative D call: TRBD1 (5 bases). The CDR3 length is 15 residues. Trimming shortened V by 8 bases and J by 3 bases, and 16 bases separated the two germline ends. CDR1 and CDR2 (germline): SEHNR, FQNEAQ (reference sequence). Here the CDR3 DNA reads TGTGCCAGCGGCCATGATGGGGGGGCTAATGAAAAACTGTTTTTT. This translates into CASGHDGGANEKLFF.

The rearrangement links TRBV10-3 to TRBJ2-6; 7 bases are a match to TRBD2. The CDR3 runs 18 residues. V trimming: 4 bases; J trimming: 0 bases; junction bases outside the gene matches: 9. CDR1 is ENHRY, CDR2 SYGVKD, per germline. The CDR3, as DNA: TGTGCCATCAGTGCATCGGGGGGACCGATCTCTGGGGCCAACGTCCTGACTTTC. Protein: CAISASGGPISGANVLTF.

This clonotype was counted between two and nine times. This chain uses TRBV24-1 with TRBJ1-1; 7 bases align to TRBD1. Germline CDR1 KGHDR, CDR2 SFDVKD. The CDR3 extends over 14 amino acids. The ends lost 5 bases at V and 5 bases at J; junction bases unmatched: 7. In DNA form, the CDR3 reads TGTGCCACCAGTGGCGGGACAGCCCAAACTGAAGCTTTCTTT. Translated: CATSGGTAQTEAFF.

This chain connects TRBV20-1 to TRBJ2-3; D is perhaps TRBD2 (5 bases). With 2 bases removed from V and 3 bases from J, the gap between germline ends came to 15 bases. The CDR3 totals 15 residues. In germline, CDR1 is DFQATT, CDR2 SNEGSKA (reference sequence). The CDR3 sequence is CSARSLAKVTDTQYF. In DNA form, the CDR3 reads TGCAGTGCTAGAAGCTTAGCGAAAGTGACAGATACGCAGTATTTT.

The rearrangement uses TRBV7-2 and TRBJ2-1; D possibly corresponds to TRBD1 (5 bases). Per germline, CDR1 SGHTA and CDR2 FQGNSA. The CDR3 has 16 residues. V was clipped by 5 bases and J by 3 bases, with 17 bases between them. CDR3 amino acids: CASSKSKGVLYNEQFF. DNA for the CDR3: TGTGCCAGCAGCAAGTCTAAAGGGGTACTCTACAATGAGCAGTTCTTC. Full variable domain (missing parts from reference TRBV7-2 and TRBJ2-1): GAGVSQSPSNKVTEKGKDVELRCDPISGHTALYWYRQSLGQGLEFLIYFQGNSAPDKSGLPSDRFSAERTGGSVSTLTIQRTQQEDSAVYLCASSKSKGVLYNEQFFGPGTRLTVL.

This chain joins TRBV7-9 and TRBJ1-4; weak D call: TRBD1 (6 bases). Trimming removed 6 bases from V and 8 bases from J, with 13 bases in between. CDR1 is SEHNR, CDR2 FQNEAQ, per germline (reference sequence). This CDR3 spans 13 amino acids. CDR3: CASRGGQSEKLFF. Here the CDR3 DNA reads TGTGCCAGCAGGGGGGGCCAATCGGAAAAACTGTTTTTT.

This clonotype has just a few counts. The chain has TRBV15 and TRBJ1-6; tentatively, D is TRBD1 (6 bases). V was trimmed by 0 bases and J by 7 bases, leaving 16 bases between them. The germline V gene has CDR1 LNHNV and CDR2 YYDKDF (reference sequence). The CDR3 is made up of 17 amino acids. Here the CDR3 DNA reads TGTGCCACCAGCAGAGATCCGAGGGGGTACTTAAATTCACCCCTCCACTTT. Translated: CATSRDPRGYLNSPLHF.

There are a few counts of this clonotype. The chain is built from TRBV11-2 and TRBJ2-5; 7 nucleotides agree with TRBD1. Germline V gives CDR1 SGHAT, CDR2 FQNNGV. V shed 7 bases and J 5 bases; nucleotides not matched to a gene: 7. CDR3 length equals 13 residues. The chain's CDR3 is CASTVDRVETQYF. For the CDR3, the DNA is TGTGCCAGCACCGTAGACAGGGTTGAGACCCAGTACTTC.

Only a few counts were recorded for this clonotype. V and J are TRBV12-3 or TRBV12-4 and TRBJ1-5; D remains unclear. V lost 1 base to trimming and J lost 3 bases, with 10 bases between them. The CDR3 sequence is 15 residues long. The CDR3 coding sequence is TGTGCCAGCAGTTTAGAGAAGGCGTACAATCAGCCCCAGCATTTT. Amino acid sequence: CASSLEKAYNQPQHF.

The chain has TRBV30 and TRBJ2-2; D is ambiguous. Per the germline V gene, CDR1 is GTSNPN and CDR2 is SVGIG (reference sequence). This CDR3 region has 14 residues. V was pared by 3 bases and J by 3 bases, with 11 bases between. In DNA, the CDR3 is TGTGCCTGGAGGGCTTGGTGGCACACCGGGGAGCTGTTTTTT. This sequence encodes CAWRAWWHTGELFF. The complete variable domain, with remaining parts taken from reference TRBV30 and TRBJ2-2, reads SQTIHQWPATLVQPVGSPLSLECTVEGTSNPNLYWYRQAAGRGLQLLFYSVGIGQISSEVPQNLSASRPQDRQFILSSKKLLLSDSGFYLCAWRAWWHTGELFFGEGSRLTVL.

The rearrangement links TRBV2 to TRBJ2-3; D not certain. The CDR3 is 13 residues long. The germline V gene encodes CDR1 SNHLY and CDR2 FYNNEI. Trimming left V 6 bases short and J 6 bases short, with 13 bases between. The CDR3 is CASRVLGWDTQYF. DNA of the CDR3: TGTGCCAGCAGGGTGCTTGGGTGGGATACGCAGTATTTT.

This clonotype was seen more than once but under ten times. The chain recombines TRBV11-2 with TRBJ2-5; D is ambiguous. The ends were cut back, 0 bases at V and 1 base at J, with 9 bases in the middle. The CDR3 runs 15 residues. Germline V gene sequence: CDR1 SGHAT, CDR2 FQNNGV. This CDR3 reads CASSLDGWGQETQYF. The CDR3 DNA is TGTGCCAGCAGCTTAGATGGGTGGGGCCAAGAGACCCAGTACTTC. Full variable domain (rest looked up from reference TRBV11-2 and TRBJ2-5): EAGVAQSPRYKIIEKRQSVAFWCNPISGHATLYWYQQILGQGPKLLIQFQNNGVVDDSQLPKDRFSAERLKGVDSTLKIQPAKLEDSAVYLCASSLDGWGQETQYFGPGTRLLVL.

This chain uses TRBV20-1 with TRBJ1-1; D remains unclear. V was pared by 2 bases and J by 7 bases, with 8 bases between. Germline V gene lookup returns CDR1 DFQATT and CDR2 SNEGSKA (reference sequence). The CDR3 sequence is 11 residues long. CDR3 DNA: TGCAGTGCTAGATCGGGAGTTGAAGCTTTCTTT. Its protein product is CSARSGVEAFF.

This chain uses TRBV4-3 with TRBJ2-3; 7 bases are a match to TRBD1. The CDR3 consists of 17 residues. Trimming at V came to 0 bases and at J to 4 bases, leaving 10 bases not matched to a gene. Looked up from germline, CDR1 is LGHNA and CDR2 is YSLEER. The DNA for the CDR3 is TGCGCCAGCAGCCAAGAGTCAGGGGGTGACCTTCCAGATACGCAGTATTTT. Protein product: CASSQESGGDLPDTQYF.